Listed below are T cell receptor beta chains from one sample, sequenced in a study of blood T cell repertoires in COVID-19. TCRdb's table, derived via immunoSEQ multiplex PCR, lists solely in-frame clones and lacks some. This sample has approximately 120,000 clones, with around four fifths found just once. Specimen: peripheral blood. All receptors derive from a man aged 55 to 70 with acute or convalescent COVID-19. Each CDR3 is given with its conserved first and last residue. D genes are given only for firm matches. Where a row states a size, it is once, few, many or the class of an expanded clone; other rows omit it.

CDR3aa: CASRQTTLNNEKLFF
CDR3nt: TGTGCCAGCAGGCAAACGACACTCAACAATGAAAAACTGTTTTTT
d_gene: .
v_gene: TRBV6-6
abundance: .
j_gene: TRBJ1-4

CDR3aa: CASSRTREGNQPQHF
CDR3nt: TGTGCCAGTAGTAGGACCAGGGAGGGCAATCAGCCCCAGCATTTT
d_gene: .
v_gene: TRBV19
abundance: once
j_gene: TRBJ1-5

CDR3aa: CASSSQGGANTEAFF
CDR3nt: TGTGCCAGCAGCTCACAGGGGGGGGCGAACACTGAAGCTTTCTTT
d_gene: TRBD1
v_gene: TRBV5-4
abundance: .
j_gene: TRBJ1-1

CDR3aa: CASSLGAQTQYF
CDR3nt: TGTGCCAGCAGCTTAGGAGCACAGACCCAGTACTTC
d_gene: .
v_gene: TRBV5-4
abundance: .
j_gene: TRBJ2-5

CDR3aa: CASSLAGGRYNEQFF
CDR3nt: TGTGCCAGCAGCTTAGCGGGGGGGCGTTACAATGAGCAGTTCTTC
d_gene: .
v_gene: TRBV7-2
abundance: .
j_gene: TRBJ2-1

CDR3aa: CSAPLQGANEKLFF
CDR3nt: TGCAGCGCCCCATTACAGGGCGCTAATGAAAAACTGTTTTTT
d_gene: .
v_gene: TRBV29-1
abundance: once
j_gene: TRBJ1-4

CDR3aa: CASSLLSGTNYGYTF
CDR3nt: TGTGCCAGTAGCCTCTTAAGCGGAACTAACTATGGCTACACCTTC
d_gene: .
v_gene: TRBV4-2
abundance: .
j_gene: TRBJ1-2

CDR3aa: CASSGGTGLAGELFF
CDR3nt: TGCGCCAGCAGCGGGGGGACGGGGCTGGCCGGGGAGCTGTTTTTT
d_gene: .
v_gene: TRBV5-1
abundance: .
j_gene: TRBJ2-2

CDR3aa: CASSLNRGRNEKLFF
CDR3nt: TGTGCCAGCAGCTTGAATCGAGGGCGAAATGAAAAACTGTTTTTT
d_gene: .
v_gene: TRBV7-8
abundance: .
j_gene: TRBJ1-4

CDR3aa: CANQGQAGGTDTQYF
CDR3nt: TGTGCCAATCAAGGCCAGGCGGGGGGCACAGATACGCAGTATTTT
d_gene: TRBD2
v_gene: TRBV19
abundance: .
j_gene: TRBJ2-3

CDR3aa: CASSLFQSGQGPYEQYF
CDR3nt: TGTGCCAGCAGCTTATTCCAATCGGGACAGGGTCCGTACGAGCAGTACTTC
d_gene: TRBD1
v_gene: TRBV7-8
abundance: .
j_gene: TRBJ2-7

CDR3aa: CASSSSGTGYDGYTF
CDR3nt: TGTGCCAGCAGTTCGTCCGGGACAGGGTACGATGGCTACACCTTC
d_gene: TRBD1
v_gene: TRBV6-5
abundance: few
j_gene: TRBJ1-2

CDR3aa: CASSPGGGETQYF
CDR3nt: TGTGCCAGCTCCCCGGGAGGGGGAGAGACCCAGTACTTC
d_gene: TRBD2
v_gene: TRBV6-5
abundance: .
j_gene: TRBJ2-5

CDR3aa: CASSIDDGGDTEAFF
CDR3nt: TGTGCCAGTAGTATAGATGATGGAGGGGACACTGAAGCTTTCTTT
d_gene: .
v_gene: TRBV19
abundance: .
j_gene: TRBJ1-1

CDR3aa: CASSGGLVTEAFF
CDR3nt: TGTGCCAGTAGTGGAGGATTAGTCACTGAAGCTTTCTTT
d_gene: .
v_gene: TRBV19
abundance: .
j_gene: TRBJ1-1

CDR3aa: CASSSPRTGEQYF
CDR3nt: TGTGCCAGCAGTTCACCCCGGACAGGTGAGCAGTACTTC
d_gene: TRBD1
v_gene: TRBV6-6
abundance: once
j_gene: TRBJ2-7

CDR3aa: CASSPGQVVGYTF
CDR3nt: TGTGCCAGCAGCCCGGGACAGGTGGTCGGCTACACCTTC
d_gene: TRBD1
v_gene: TRBV7-8
abundance: .
j_gene: TRBJ1-2

CDR3aa: CASSQDRVLGGYTF
CDR3nt: TGTGCCAGCAGCCAAGACAGGGTCTTGGGGGGCTACACCTTC
d_gene: .
v_gene: TRBV14
abundance: .
j_gene: TRBJ1-2

CDR3aa: CASTTSGSRNNEQFF
CDR3nt: TGTGCCAGCACAACTAGCGGGTCGAGGAACAATGAGCAGTTCTTC
d_gene: TRBD2
v_gene: TRBV9
abundance: .
j_gene: TRBJ2-1

CDR3aa: CASSYPSQGSYGYTF
CDR3nt: TGTGCCAGCAGTTACCCTTCCCAGGGGAGCTATGGCTACACCTTC
d_gene: .
v_gene: TRBV6-5
abundance: .
j_gene: TRBJ1-2

CDR3aa: CASSPYYNSPLHF
CDR3nt: TGTGCCAGCAGCCCCTACTATAATTCACCCCTCCACTTT
d_gene: .
v_gene: TRBV7-8
abundance: .
j_gene: TRBJ1-6

CDR3aa: CASRDLAATNEKLFF
CDR3nt: TGTGCCAGCAGGGACTTAGCTGCAACTAATGAAAAACTGTTTTTT
d_gene: .
v_gene: TRBV2
abundance: few
j_gene: TRBJ1-4

CDR3aa: CASSLLEGRGALPEAFF
CDR3nt: TGTGCCAGCAGCCTACTCGAAGGGCGGGGGGCGCTTCCTGAAGCTTTCTTT
d_gene: .
v_gene: TRBV3-1/TRBV3-2
abundance: .
j_gene: TRBJ1-1

CDR3aa: CASSSNRETEAFF
CDR3nt: TGTGCCAGCAGCTCGAACAGGGAAACTGAAGCTTTCTTT
d_gene: .
v_gene: TRBV7-7
abundance: .
j_gene: TRBJ1-1

CDR3aa: CASSQNPGLGEKLFF
CDR3nt: TGTGCCAGCTCCCAAAATCCGGGTCTCGGGGAAAAACTGTTTTTT
d_gene: .
v_gene: TRBV18
abundance: few
j_gene: TRBJ1-4

CDR3aa: CATSDPQKPHYGYTF
CDR3nt: TGTGCCACCAGTGATCCACAGAAGCCCCACTATGGCTACACCTTC
d_gene: .
v_gene: TRBV24-1
abundance: .
j_gene: TRBJ1-2

CDR3aa: CASSLKQYNEKLFF
CDR3nt: TGTGCCAGCAGCTTGAAACAGTATAATGAAAAACTGTTTTTT
d_gene: .
v_gene: TRBV5-4
abundance: .
j_gene: TRBJ1-4

CDR3aa: CASSPEGAPNGYTF
CDR3nt: TGTGCCAGCTCACCTGAGGGGGCGCCTAATGGCTACACCTTC
d_gene: TRBD1
v_gene: TRBV18
abundance: few
j_gene: TRBJ1-2

CDR3aa: CASSLGTSEQYF
CDR3nt: TGTGCCAGCAGCCTTGGGACTAGCGAGCAGTACTTC
d_gene: TRBD2
v_gene: TRBV11-1
abundance: .
j_gene: TRBJ2-7

CDR3aa: CASSQGTDNSPLHF
CDR3nt: TGTGCCAGCAGCCAAGGGACAGATAATTCACCCCTCCACTTT
d_gene: .
v_gene: TRBV3-1/TRBV3-2
abundance: few
j_gene: TRBJ1-6

CDR3aa: CASSAFTGGAFF
CDR3nt: TGTGCCAGCAGCGCGTTTACAGGGGGAGCTTTCTTT
d_gene: TRBD1
v_gene: TRBV6-5
abundance: .
j_gene: TRBJ1-1

CDR3aa: CASSLVAQDQPQHF
CDR3nt: TGTGCCAGCAGCTTAGTCGCGCAAGATCAGCCCCAGCATTTT
d_gene: .
v_gene: TRBV7-2
abundance: .
j_gene: TRBJ1-5

CDR3aa: CASSWTGGNEQFF
CDR3nt: TGCGCCAGCAGCTGGACAGGGGGCAATGAGCAGTTCTTC
d_gene: TRBD1
v_gene: TRBV5-1
abundance: .
j_gene: TRBJ2-1

CDR3aa: CASSQAGGYWAGNQPQHF
CDR3nt: TGTGCCAGCAGCCAAGCTGGGGGGTACTGGGCAGGCAATCAGCCCCAGCATTTT
d_gene: .
v_gene: TRBV3-1/TRBV3-2
abundance: once
j_gene: TRBJ1-5

CDR3aa: CASKSTGTNTGELFF
CDR3nt: TGTGCCAGCAAATCGACAGGGACCAACACCGGGGAGCTGTTTTTT
d_gene: TRBD1
v_gene: TRBV2
abundance: .
j_gene: TRBJ2-2

CDR3aa: CASSLSEGSYGYTF
CDR3nt: TGTGCCAGCAGTTTATCGGAGGGCTCCTATGGCTACACCTTC
d_gene: .
v_gene: TRBV27
abundance: .
j_gene: TRBJ1-2

CDR3aa: CASSARHPNTGELFF
CDR3nt: TGCGCCAGCAGCGCCAGACATCCGAACACCGGGGAGCTGTTTTTT
d_gene: .
v_gene: TRBV5-1
abundance: .
j_gene: TRBJ2-2

CDR3aa: CASSERGRIEAFF
CDR3nt: TGTGCCAGCAGTGAAAGGGGGCGGATTGAAGCTTTCTTT
d_gene: TRBD1
v_gene: TRBV6-1
abundance: .
j_gene: TRBJ1-1

CDR3aa: CASSLGVGGRAEAFF
CDR3nt: TGTGCCAGCAGTTTGGGTGTGGGGGGACGTGCTGAAGCTTTCTTT
d_gene: .
v_gene: TRBV6-5
abundance: .
j_gene: TRBJ1-1

CDR3aa: CASSEFMGRDAQYF
CDR3nt: TGCGCCAGCAGTGAGTTTATGGGCCGAGATGCGCAGTATTTT
d_gene: .
v_gene: TRBV10-1
abundance: .
j_gene: TRBJ2-3

CDR3aa: CASSYRDRTHTEAFF
CDR3nt: TGTGCCAGCAGTTACAGAGACAGGACTCACACTGAAGCTTTCTTT
d_gene: .
v_gene: TRBV6-5
abundance: once
j_gene: TRBJ1-1

CDR3aa: CASSVTGTDFNYGYTF
CDR3nt: TGTGCCAGCAGCGTTACCGGGACAGACTTTAACTATGGCTACACCTTC
d_gene: TRBD1
v_gene: TRBV9
abundance: .
j_gene: TRBJ1-2

CDR3aa: CASSLDGGAAGYTF
CDR3nt: TGTGCCAGCAGCTTGGATGGGGGGGCGGCTGGCTACACCTTC
d_gene: .
v_gene: TRBV5-6
abundance: .
j_gene: TRBJ1-2

CDR3aa: CASSQQGAGYTF
CDR3nt: TGTGCCAGCAGCCAACAGGGGGCTGGCTACACCTTC
d_gene: TRBD1
v_gene: TRBV3-1/TRBV3-2
abundance: .
j_gene: TRBJ1-2

CDR3aa: CASSQRVQGAAGGTEAFF
CDR3nt: TGCGCCAGCAGCCAAAGAGTCCAAGGCGCGGCGGGGGGCACTGAAGCTTTCTTT
d_gene: .
v_gene: TRBV4-1
abundance: .
j_gene: TRBJ1-1

CDR3aa: CASSLDGGENIQYF
CDR3nt: TGTGCCAGCAGCTTAGACGGGGGGGAAAACATTCAGTACTTC
d_gene: TRBD2
v_gene: TRBV7-2
abundance: .
j_gene: TRBJ2-4

CDR3aa: CSGTSGSYEQYF
CDR3nt: TGCAGCGGGACTAGCGGATCCTACGAGCAGTACTTC
d_gene: TRBD2
v_gene: TRBV29-1
abundance: .
j_gene: TRBJ2-7

CDR3aa: CASSLYNEQFF
CDR3nt: TGTGCCAGCAGTCTCTACAATGAGCAGTTCTTC
d_gene: .
v_gene: TRBV12-3/TRBV12-4
abundance: .
j_gene: TRBJ2-1

CDR3aa: CATSEQRGTGDTQYF
CDR3nt: TGTGCCACCAGTGAACAGCGGGGGACCGGGGATACGCAGTATTTT
d_gene: TRBD2
v_gene: TRBV24-1
abundance: .
j_gene: TRBJ2-3

CDR3aa: CASSPPAGYEQYF
CDR3nt: TGTGCCAGTAGTCCCCCGGCGGGCTACGAGCAGTACTTC
d_gene: .
v_gene: TRBV19
abundance: .
j_gene: TRBJ2-7

CDR3aa: CASSQGTGQGGSPLHF
CDR3nt: TGTGCCAGCAGCCAAGGTACCGGACAGGGTGGATCACCCCTCCACTTT
d_gene: TRBD1
v_gene: TRBV3-1/TRBV3-2
abundance: .
j_gene: TRBJ1-6

CDR3aa: CASSRDPGTPYEQYF
CDR3nt: TGCGCCAGCAGTCGCGATCCGGGTACCCCCTACGAGCAGTACTTC
d_gene: .
v_gene: TRBV5-1
abundance: .
j_gene: TRBJ2-7

CDR3aa: CASSDRDFSYGYTF
CDR3nt: TGTGCCAGCAGTGACCGGGACTTCTCATATGGCTACACCTTC
d_gene: .
v_gene: TRBV6-1
abundance: few
j_gene: TRBJ1-2

CDR3aa: CASSASGTGTNGYTF
CDR3nt: TGTGCCAGCAGTGCGTCCGGGACAGGAACTAATGGCTACACCTTC
d_gene: TRBD1
v_gene: TRBV2
abundance: .
j_gene: TRBJ1-2

CDR3aa: CATSRDTSEAFF
CDR3nt: TGTGCCACCAGTAGGGACACCTCCGAAGCTTTCTTT
d_gene: .
v_gene: TRBV24-1
abundance: .
j_gene: TRBJ1-1

CDR3aa: CASSYREGGYGYTF
CDR3nt: TGTGCCAGCAGTTACCGGGAAGGAGGCTATGGCTACACCTTC
d_gene: .
v_gene: TRBV6-5
abundance: .
j_gene: TRBJ1-2